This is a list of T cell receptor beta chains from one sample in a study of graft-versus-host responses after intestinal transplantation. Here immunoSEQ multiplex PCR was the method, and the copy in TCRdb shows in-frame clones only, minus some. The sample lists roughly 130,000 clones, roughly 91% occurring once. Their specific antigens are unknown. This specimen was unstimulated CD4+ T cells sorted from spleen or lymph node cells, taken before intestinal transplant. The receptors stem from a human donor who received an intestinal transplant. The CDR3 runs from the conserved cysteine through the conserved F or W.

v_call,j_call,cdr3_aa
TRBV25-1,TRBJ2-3,CASSEGTDTQYF
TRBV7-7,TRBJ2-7,CASSLALGYEQYF
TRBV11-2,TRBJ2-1,CASSLRLAEEQFF
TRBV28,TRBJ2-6,CASGGGSGANVLTF
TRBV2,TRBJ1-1,CASSRTYMNTEAFF
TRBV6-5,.,CASSYSTGLSYEQYF
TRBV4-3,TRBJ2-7,CASSQELSGSYEQYF
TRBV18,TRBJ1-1,CASLQGGGEAFF
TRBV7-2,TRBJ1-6,CASSQGTAYNSPLHF
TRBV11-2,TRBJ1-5,CASSLEIDQPQHF
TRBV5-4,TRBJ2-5,CASSGRNRGGETQYF
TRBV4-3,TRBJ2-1,CASSQGRTGGSGSHYNEQFF
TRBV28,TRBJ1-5,CASTPGQAYSNQPQHF
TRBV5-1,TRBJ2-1,CASSLGLAGGRMQFF
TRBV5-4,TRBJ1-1,CASSHRQGENTEAFF
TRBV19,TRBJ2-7,CASRYSGGAPYEQYF
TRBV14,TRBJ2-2,CASSPHRAGELFF
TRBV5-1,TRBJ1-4,CASSLINDSNEKLFF
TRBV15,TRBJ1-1,CATSRDRLAMTEAFF
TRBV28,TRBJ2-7,CASSSQWGGVYEQYF
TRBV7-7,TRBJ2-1,CASSTQLSSNYNEQFF
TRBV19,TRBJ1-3,CASRVPFSGNTIYF
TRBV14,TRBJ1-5,CASSLRLNQPQHF
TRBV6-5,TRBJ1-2,CASSYIGGSYGYTF
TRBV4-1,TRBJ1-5,CASSQVTGGVKHQPQHF
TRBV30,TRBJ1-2,CAWRGTGDHYGYTF
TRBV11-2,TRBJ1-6,CASSPRQANNSPLHF
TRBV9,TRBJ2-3,CASSLKGQGTDTQYF
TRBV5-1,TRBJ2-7,CASSLPPEYEQYF
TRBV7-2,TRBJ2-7,CASSWGLAGVYEQYF
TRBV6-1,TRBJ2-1,CASRAGGQGGNEQFF
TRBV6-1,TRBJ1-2,CASKGTGHYGYTF
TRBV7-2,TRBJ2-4,CASSLSYSAKNIQYF
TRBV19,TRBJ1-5,CASSIGGVSNQPQHF
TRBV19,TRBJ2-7,CASSIRGEQYF
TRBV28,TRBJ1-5,CASSDEGPFNQPQHF
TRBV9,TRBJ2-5,CASSLGAQETQYF
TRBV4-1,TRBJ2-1,CASSQDLKAADFYNEQFF
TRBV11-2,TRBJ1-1,CASSLGRIRYTEAFF
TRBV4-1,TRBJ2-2,CASSQGAWTSGRALTGELFF
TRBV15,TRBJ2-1,CATSRGRDRGHEQFF
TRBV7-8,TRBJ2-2,CASSLKAREGELFF
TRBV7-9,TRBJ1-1,CASSPTGGGLRPTEAFF
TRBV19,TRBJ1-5,CASAPGHYSNQPQHF
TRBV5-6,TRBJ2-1,CASSLAGFNEQFF
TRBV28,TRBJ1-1,CASSLIGLAEAFF
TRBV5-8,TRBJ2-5,CASSLGRQTQETQYF
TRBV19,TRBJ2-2,CASDVGLLGTGELFF
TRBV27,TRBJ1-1,CASSLSYSMNTEAFF
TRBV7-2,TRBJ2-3,CASSPMGTSTDTQYF
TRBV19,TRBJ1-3,CASLNRDRGGNTIYF
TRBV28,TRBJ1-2,CAGQGGVYGYTF
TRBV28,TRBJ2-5,CASSPGLAGQETQYF
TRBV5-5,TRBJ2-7,CASSSRGTGIYEQYF
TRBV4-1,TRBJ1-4,CASSQSPVTNEKLFF
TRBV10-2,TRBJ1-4,CASTRVNEKLFF
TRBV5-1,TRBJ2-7,CASSLGGSLYEQYF